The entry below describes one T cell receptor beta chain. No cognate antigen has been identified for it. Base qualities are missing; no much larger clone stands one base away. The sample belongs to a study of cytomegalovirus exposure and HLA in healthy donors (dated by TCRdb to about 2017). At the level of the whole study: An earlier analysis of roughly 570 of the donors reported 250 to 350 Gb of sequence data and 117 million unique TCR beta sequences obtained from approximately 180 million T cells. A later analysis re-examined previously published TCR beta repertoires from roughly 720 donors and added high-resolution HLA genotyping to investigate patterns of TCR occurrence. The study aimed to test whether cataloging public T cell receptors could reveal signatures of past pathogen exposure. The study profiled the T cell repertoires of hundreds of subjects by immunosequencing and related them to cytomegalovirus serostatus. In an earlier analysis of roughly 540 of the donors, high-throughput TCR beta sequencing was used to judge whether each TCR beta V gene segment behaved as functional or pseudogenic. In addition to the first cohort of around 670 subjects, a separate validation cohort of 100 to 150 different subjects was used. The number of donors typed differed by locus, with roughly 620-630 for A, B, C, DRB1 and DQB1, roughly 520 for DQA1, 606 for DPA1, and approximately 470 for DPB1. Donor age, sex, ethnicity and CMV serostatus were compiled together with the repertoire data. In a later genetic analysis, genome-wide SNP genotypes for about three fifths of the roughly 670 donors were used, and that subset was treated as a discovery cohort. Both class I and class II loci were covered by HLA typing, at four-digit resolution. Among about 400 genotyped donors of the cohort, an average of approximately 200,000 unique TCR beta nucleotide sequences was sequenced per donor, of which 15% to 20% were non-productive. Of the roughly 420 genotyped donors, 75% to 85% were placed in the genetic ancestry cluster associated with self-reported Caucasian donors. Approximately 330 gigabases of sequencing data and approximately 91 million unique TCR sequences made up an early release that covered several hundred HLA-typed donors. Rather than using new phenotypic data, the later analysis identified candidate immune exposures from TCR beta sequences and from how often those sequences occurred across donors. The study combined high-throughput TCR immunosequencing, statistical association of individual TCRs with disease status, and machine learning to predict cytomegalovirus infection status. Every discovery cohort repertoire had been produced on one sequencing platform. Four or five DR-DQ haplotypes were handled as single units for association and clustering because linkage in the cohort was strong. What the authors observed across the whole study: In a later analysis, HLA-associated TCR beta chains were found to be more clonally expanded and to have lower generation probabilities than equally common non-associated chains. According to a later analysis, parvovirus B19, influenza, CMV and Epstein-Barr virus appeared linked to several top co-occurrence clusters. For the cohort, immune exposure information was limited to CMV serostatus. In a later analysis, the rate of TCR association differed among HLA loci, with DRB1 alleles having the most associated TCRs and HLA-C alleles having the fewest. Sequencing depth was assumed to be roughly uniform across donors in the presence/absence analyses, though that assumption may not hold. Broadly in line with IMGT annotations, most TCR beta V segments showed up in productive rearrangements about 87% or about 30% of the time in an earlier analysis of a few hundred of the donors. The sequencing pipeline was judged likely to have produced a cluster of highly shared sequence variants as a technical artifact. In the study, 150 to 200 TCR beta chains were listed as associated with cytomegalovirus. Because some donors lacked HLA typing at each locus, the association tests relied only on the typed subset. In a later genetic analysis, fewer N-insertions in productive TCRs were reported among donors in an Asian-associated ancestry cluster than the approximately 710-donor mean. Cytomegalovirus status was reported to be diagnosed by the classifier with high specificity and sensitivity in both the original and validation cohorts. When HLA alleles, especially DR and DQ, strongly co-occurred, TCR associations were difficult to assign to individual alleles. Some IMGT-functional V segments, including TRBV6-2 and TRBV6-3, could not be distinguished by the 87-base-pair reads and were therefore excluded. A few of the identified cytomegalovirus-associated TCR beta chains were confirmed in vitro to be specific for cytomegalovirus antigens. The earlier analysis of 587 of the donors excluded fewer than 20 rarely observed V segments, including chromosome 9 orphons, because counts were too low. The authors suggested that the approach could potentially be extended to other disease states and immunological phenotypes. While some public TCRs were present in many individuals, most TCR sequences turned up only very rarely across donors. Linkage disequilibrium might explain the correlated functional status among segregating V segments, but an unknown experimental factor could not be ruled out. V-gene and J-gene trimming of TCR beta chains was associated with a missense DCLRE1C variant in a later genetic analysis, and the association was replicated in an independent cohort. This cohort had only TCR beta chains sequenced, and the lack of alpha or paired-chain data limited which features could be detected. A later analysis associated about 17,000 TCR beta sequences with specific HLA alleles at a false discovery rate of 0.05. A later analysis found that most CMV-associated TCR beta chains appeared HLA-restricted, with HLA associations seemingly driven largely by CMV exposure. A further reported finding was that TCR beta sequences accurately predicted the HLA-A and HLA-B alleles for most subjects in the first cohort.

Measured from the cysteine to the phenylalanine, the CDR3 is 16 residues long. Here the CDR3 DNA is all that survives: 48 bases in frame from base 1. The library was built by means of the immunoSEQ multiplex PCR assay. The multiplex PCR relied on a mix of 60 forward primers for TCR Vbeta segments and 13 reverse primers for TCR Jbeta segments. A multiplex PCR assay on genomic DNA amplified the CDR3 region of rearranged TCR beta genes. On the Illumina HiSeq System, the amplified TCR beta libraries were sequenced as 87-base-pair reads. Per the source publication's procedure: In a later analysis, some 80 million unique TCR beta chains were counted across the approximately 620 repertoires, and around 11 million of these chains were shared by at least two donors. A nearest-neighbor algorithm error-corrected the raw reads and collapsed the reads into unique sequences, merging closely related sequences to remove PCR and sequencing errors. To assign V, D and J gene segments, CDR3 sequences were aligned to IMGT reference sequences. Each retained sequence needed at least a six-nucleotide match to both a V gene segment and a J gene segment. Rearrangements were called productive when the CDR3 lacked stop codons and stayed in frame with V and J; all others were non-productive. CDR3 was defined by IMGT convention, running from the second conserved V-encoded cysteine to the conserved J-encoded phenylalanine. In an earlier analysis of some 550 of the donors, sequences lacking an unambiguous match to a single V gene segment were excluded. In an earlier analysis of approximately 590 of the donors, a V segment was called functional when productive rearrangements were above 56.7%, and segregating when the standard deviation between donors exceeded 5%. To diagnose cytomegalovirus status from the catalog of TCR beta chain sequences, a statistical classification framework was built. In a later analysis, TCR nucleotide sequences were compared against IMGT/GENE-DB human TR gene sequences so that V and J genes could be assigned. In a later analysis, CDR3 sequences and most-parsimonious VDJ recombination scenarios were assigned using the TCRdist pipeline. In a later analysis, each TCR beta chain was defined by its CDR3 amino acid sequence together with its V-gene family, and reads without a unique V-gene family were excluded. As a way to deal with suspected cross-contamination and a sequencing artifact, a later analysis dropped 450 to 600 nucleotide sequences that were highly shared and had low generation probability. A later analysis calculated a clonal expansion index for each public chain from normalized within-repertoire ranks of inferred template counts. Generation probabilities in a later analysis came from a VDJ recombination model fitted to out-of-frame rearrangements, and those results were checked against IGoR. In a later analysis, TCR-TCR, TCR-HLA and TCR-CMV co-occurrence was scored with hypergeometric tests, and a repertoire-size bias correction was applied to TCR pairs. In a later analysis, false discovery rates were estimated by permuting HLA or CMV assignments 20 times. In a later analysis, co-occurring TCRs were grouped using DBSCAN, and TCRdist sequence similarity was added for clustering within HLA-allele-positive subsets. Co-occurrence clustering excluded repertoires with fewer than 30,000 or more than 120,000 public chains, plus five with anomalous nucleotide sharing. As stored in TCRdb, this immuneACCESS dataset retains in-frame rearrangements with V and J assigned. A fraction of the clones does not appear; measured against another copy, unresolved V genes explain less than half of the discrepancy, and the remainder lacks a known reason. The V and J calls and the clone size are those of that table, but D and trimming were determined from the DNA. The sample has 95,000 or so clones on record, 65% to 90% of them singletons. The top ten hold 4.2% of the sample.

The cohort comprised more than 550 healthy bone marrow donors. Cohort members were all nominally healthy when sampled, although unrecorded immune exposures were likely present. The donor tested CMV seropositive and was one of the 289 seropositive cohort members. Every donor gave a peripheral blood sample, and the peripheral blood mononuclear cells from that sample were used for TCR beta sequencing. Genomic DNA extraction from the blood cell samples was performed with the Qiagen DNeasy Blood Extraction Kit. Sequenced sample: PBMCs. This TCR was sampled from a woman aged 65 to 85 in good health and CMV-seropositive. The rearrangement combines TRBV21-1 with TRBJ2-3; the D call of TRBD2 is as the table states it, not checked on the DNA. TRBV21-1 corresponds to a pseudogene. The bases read TGTGCCAGCAGCGTATGCACTAGCGGGGTGACAGATACGCAGTATTTT. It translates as CASSVCTSGVTDTQYF.